What follows are 25 T cell receptor beta chains derived from one specimen sequenced in a study of PD-L1 blockade in urothelial cancer. Time point of the sample: peripheral blood 6 weeks after treatment start. TCRdb's copy holds only in-frame clones and misses some; the assay was immunoSEQ multiplex PCR. The table shows roughly 120,000 clones, with roughly 90% occurring only once. The sequences come from PBMCs, collected around atezolizumab (anti-PD-L1) treatment. These receptor sequences come from a man aged 55-75 years with urothelial cancer.

The chain uses TRBV6-5 and TRBJ2-1; D is possibly TRBD2 (5 bases). Trimming removed 6 bases at V and 3 bases at J, with 12 bases between. This CDR3 is built from 14 residues. Germline V CDR1 and CDR2: MNHEY, SVGAGI. CDR3 residues: CASSPGGGYNEQFF. The CDR3 region has the DNA TGTGCCAGCAGCCCAGGAGGAGGCTACAATGAGCAGTTCTTC.

The J gene is TRBJ2-7, the V gene TRBV11-2; D gene uncertain. The germline V gene has CDR1 SGHAT and CDR2 FQNNGV. V lost 1 base to trimming and J lost 2 bases, with 9 bases between them. The CDR3 is 14 amino acids. The CDR3 DNA reads TGTGCCAGCAGCTTAGCTATCGTGACCTACGAGCAGTACTTC. As protein: CASSLAIVTYEQYF.

This clone appeared a single time. This chain joins TRBV6-5 and TRBJ1-1, with D perhaps TRBD1 (5 bases). This CDR3 spans 13 amino acids. Germline CDR1 MNHEY, CDR2 SVGAGI. Between the trimmed V and J ends, which lost 6 bases and 5 bases, there was a span of 13 bases. The CDR3 nucleotides read TGTGCCAGCAGCCCCGGGGGGAGGACTGAAGCTTTCTTT. The encoded protein is CASSPGGRTEAFF.

This chain connects TRBV2 to TRBJ1-2; 7 positions agree with TRBD1. Trimming removed 6 bases from V and 2 bases from J; junction bases left unmatched: 3. CDR1 is SNHLY, CDR2 FYNNEI, per germline. The CDR3 consists of 13 residues. Here the CDR3 reads CASRGDSNYGYTF. In nucleotides, the CDR3 is TGTGCCAGCAGGGGGGACAGCAACTATGGCTACACCTTC.

CDR3 coding DNA: TGTGCCACCTCTCCCGGGACAGGGTTGTTTGGCTACACCTTC. It encodes CATSPGTGLFGYTF. The chain uses TRBV6-1 and TRBJ1-2, with TRBD1 matching over 9 bases. The CDR3 loop spans 14 amino acids. V lost 10 bases, J lost 7 bases, and 13 bases stayed unmatched. Germline CDR1 and CDR2: MNHNS and SASEGT.

The chain carries TRBV19 and TRBJ1-2, with 7 nucleotides matching TRBD1. The junction had 10 bases not matched to a gene; V was cut back by 1 base and J by 5 bases. Germline CDR1 and CDR2: LNHDA and SQIVND (reference sequence). This CDR3 region has 16 residues. The CDR3 DNA reads TGTGCCAGTAGTATAGTCCCCTCGACAGGGCTGTATGGCTACACCTTC. Translated, it gives CASSIVPSTGLYGYTF.

The V gene is TRBV7-9, the J gene TRBJ2-7, with TRBD2 matching over 9 bases. V was pared by 1 base and J by 5 bases, with 3 bases of the junction left unmatched. The CDR3 runs 14 residues. CDR1 is SEHNR and CDR2 is FQNEAQ in the germline V gene (reference sequence). This CDR3 is CASSLELAGDEQYF. CDR3 bases: TGTGCCAGCAGCTTAGAGTTAGCGGGAGACGAGCAGTACTTC.

CDR3 amino acids: CASSQGTGIFGRTQYF. For the CDR3, the DNA is TGCGCCAGCAGCCAAGGGACAGGGATTTTTGGCCGAACCCAGTACTTC. The chain couples TRBV4-3 to TRBJ2-5; 8 bases map to TRBD1. Per germline, CDR1 LGHNA and CDR2 YSLEER. CDR3 length equals 16 residues. V trimming: 1 base; J trimming: 8 bases; junction bases outside the gene matches: 12.

The genes are TRBV4-3 and TRBJ1-2; D is ambiguous. This CDR3 comprises 15 residues. Germline V gene lookup returns CDR1 LGHNA and CDR2 YSLEER. Trimming removed 1 base from V and 4 bases from J, with 13 bases in between. The CDR3 bases are TGCGCCAGCAGCCAAGGTGAGGGCGGGCCCTATGGCTACACCTTC. Translating it yields CASSQGEGGPYGYTF.

The chain recombines TRBV5-1 with TRBJ2-3, with D possibly matching TRBD1 (5 bases). The V gene lost 0 bases and the J gene lost 4 bases, with 15 bases spanning the gap. Germline V gives CDR1 SGHRS, CDR2 YFSETQ. The CDR3 sequence is 16 residues long. The CDR3 is CASSLVQAPRADTQYF. CDR3 DNA: TGCGCCAGCAGCTTGGTCCAGGCGCCCAGGGCAGATACGCAGTATTTT.

The chain combines TRBV7-9 with TRBJ2-3; D gene unclear. The germline V gene encodes CDR1 SEHNR and CDR2 FQNEAQ (reference sequence). The V and J ends lost 1 base and 4 bases respectively, with 12 bases between them. CDR3 length: 15 amino acids. CDR3 amino acids: CASSLGYEAPDTQYF. CDR3 DNA: TGTGCCAGCAGCTTAGGTTACGAGGCCCCAGATACGCAGTATTTT.

This clone occurred a few times. The V gene is TRBV7-9, the J gene TRBJ1-5; D ambiguous. The CDR3 covers 12 residues. Trimming took 1 base from V and 7 from J, leaving 5 bases between them. The V gene's germline CDR1 is SEHNR and CDR2 FQNEAQ (reference sequence). DNA of the CDR3: TGTGCCAGCAGCTTAGGTGAGCAGCCCCAGCATTTT. Translated, it gives CASSLGEQPQHF.

The genes are TRBV6-1 and TRBJ2-7; 8 bases match TRBD1. The germline gives CDR1 MNHNS, CDR2 SASEGT. The CDR3 consists of 14 residues. V lost 3 bases to trimming and J lost 5 bases; unmatched junction nucleotides: 6. The CDR3 loop reads CASSDRDRTHEQYF. CDR3 in DNA: TGTGCCAGCAGTGACCGGGACAGGACCCACGAGCAGTACTTC.

The chain has TRBV7-8 and TRBJ2-3; D perhaps matches TRBD2 (7 bases). This CDR3 region has 16 residues. V was cut by 2 bases and J by 6 bases, with 18 bases left in between. The V gene's germline CDR1 is SGHVS and CDR2 FQNEAQ. The CDR3 nucleotides are TGTGCCAGCAGCTTAAGTCTGGGGGGGGCCGTGGATACGCAGTATTTT. Its translation is CASSLSLGGAVDTQYF. Supplemented by reference TRBV7-8 and TRBJ2-3, the full variable domain reads GAGVSQSPRYKVAKRGQDVALRCDPISGHVSLFWYQQALGQGPEFLTYFQNEAQLDKSGLPSDRFFAERPEGSVSTLKIQRTQQEDSAVYLCASSLSLGGAVDTQYFGPGTRLTVL.

The V and J genes are TRBV5-5 and TRBJ1-2; 9 bases are a match to TRBD1. V was pared by 0 bases and J by 6 bases, with 9 bases of the junction left unmatched. The CDR3 consists of 16 residues. Germline V gene sequence: CDR1 SGHKS, CDR2 YYEKEE (reference sequence). CDR3 sequence (DNA): TGTGCCAGCAGCTTGGCTAGGGACAGGGTATTAGATGGCTACACCTTC. It translates to CASSLARDRVLDGYTF.

The rearrangement joins TRBV4-3 to TRBJ2-7; D might be TRBD2 (6 bases). The CDR3 length is 13 residues. Germline V gives CDR1 LGHNA, CDR2 YSLEER. The V and J ends lost 1 base and 2 bases respectively, with 6 bases between them. In DNA, the CDR3 is TGCGCCAGCAGCCAAGGGAGGGCCTACGAGCAGTACTTC. Amino acids: CASSQGRAYEQYF.

The rearrangement uses TRBV10-2 and TRBJ2-2, with D possibly TRBD2 on 5 matching bases. CDR1 and CDR2 (germline): WSHSY, SAAADI. Trimming shortened V by 6 bases and J by 6 bases, and 14 bases separated the two germline ends. This CDR3 has 14 residues. The CDR3 here is CASRRGQQAGELFF. CDR3 bases: TGCGCCAGCAGGCGAGGGCAGCAGGCCGGGGAGCTGTTTTTT.

The chain links TRBV7-9 to TRBJ1-3; 9 bases are shared with TRBD1. V lost 5 bases and J lost 3; bases outside the gene matches: 5. Germline V gives CDR1 SEHNR, CDR2 FQNEAQ (reference sequence). There are 15 residues in the CDR3. The DNA for the CDR3 is TGTGCCAGCAGCATGAGACAGGGGGTTGGAAACACCATATATTTT. It is translated as CASSMRQGVGNTIYF. Full variable domain (outside the CDR3, taken from reference TRBV7-9 and TRBJ1-3): DTGVSQNPRHKITKRGQNVTFRCDPISEHNRLYWYRQTLGQGPEFLTYFQNEAQLEKSRLLSDRFSAERPKGSFSTLEIQRTEQGDSAMYLCASSMRQGVGNTIYFGEGSWLTVV.

The rearrangement joins TRBV18 to TRBJ2-3; D gene ambiguous. Trimming took 1 base from V and 6 from J, leaving 8 bases between them. From germline, CDR1 is KGHSH and CDR2 LQKENI. The length of the CDR3 is 13 residues. CDR3 in amino acids: CASSPHPRDTQYF. CDR3 nucleotides: TGTGCCAGCTCACCACATCCCCGTGATACGCAGTATTTT.

This sequence joins TRBV9 and TRBJ2-3, with TRBD1 matching 8 bases. The V gene end was trimmed by 0 bases and the J gene end by 1 base; junction bases not matched to a gene: 4. Looked up from germline, CDR1 is SGDLS and CDR2 is YYNGEE. There are 16 residues in the CDR3. CDR3 in amino acids: CASSVEPGQGTDTQYF. The CDR3 bases are TGTGCCAGCAGCGTAGAACCGGGACAGGGCACAGATACGCAGTATTTT. Full variable domain (remainder filled in from reference TRBV9 and TRBJ2-3): DSGVTQTPKHLITATGQRVTLRCSPRSGDLSVYWYQQSLDQGLQFLIQYYNGEERAKGNILERFSAQQFPDLHSELNLSSLELGDSALYFCASSVEPGQGTDTQYFGPGTRLTVL.

V usage is TRBV30 and J usage is TRBJ2-6; 9 bases are shared with TRBD1. Per the germline V gene, CDR1 is GTSNPN and CDR2 is SVGIG (reference sequence). The CDR3 has 17 amino acids. Trimming cost V 4 bases and J 0 bases; bases outside gene matches: 7. The CDR3 is CAWIRDRVRSGANVLTF. As DNA, the CDR3 is TGTGCCTGGATTAGGGACAGGGTTCGCTCTGGGGCCAACGTCCTGACTTTC.

The gene calls are TRBV30 and TRBJ1-2; TRBD1 matches 8 bases. There are 14 residues in the CDR3. Unmatched junction bases numbered 6, after V lost 2 bases and J lost 4 bases. CDR1 and CDR2 from the germline V gene are GTSNPN and SVGIG (reference sequence). The CDR3 DNA reads as TGTGCCTGGAGTCCCAGGACAGGGATCTATGGCTACACCTTC. It encodes CAWSPRTGIYGYTF.

The chain uses TRBV4-1 and TRBJ1-1; D remains unclear. From germline, CDR1 is MGHRA and CDR2 YSYEKL. V dropped 4 bases and J dropped 0 bases, with 15 bases sitting between them. This CDR3 has 16 amino acids. The CDR3, as DNA: TGCGCCAGCAGCCGATCTATCCTACCGTTGAACACTGAAGCTTTCTTT. The encoded protein is CASSRSILPLNTEAFF.

The V call is TRBV6-1, the J call TRBJ1-5; a possible D gene is TRBD1 (6 bases). Trimming took off 8 bases at V and 0 bases at J, with 14 bases between the two ends. The CDR3 totals 15 residues. Germline CDR1 MNHNS, CDR2 SASEGT. This CDR3 is CASGAGAYSNQPQHF. For the CDR3, the DNA is TGTGCCAGCGGGGCAGGGGCGTATAGCAATCAGCCCCAGCATTTT.

This chain links TRBV28 with TRBJ1-4; D is unresolved. Germline CDR1 MDHEN, CDR2 SYDVKM. V was trimmed by 3 bases and J by 2 bases, leaving 7 bases between them. This CDR3 comprises 14 residues. The CDR3 region has the DNA TGTGCCAGCAGTTTGCCAGGTACTAATGAAAAACTGTTTTTT. Translating gives CASSLPGTNEKLFF. Looking up the rest from reference TRBV28 and TRBJ1-4 gives the full variable domain: DVKVTQSSRYLVKRTGEKVFLECVQDMDHENMFWYRQDPGLGLRLIYFSYDVKMKEKGDIPEGYSVSREKKERFSLILESASTNQTSMYLCASSLPGTNEKLFFGSGTQLSVL.